This entry lists 28 T cell receptor beta chains sequenced from one sample in a study of Graves' ophthalmopathy and Graves' hyperthyroidism. Using RNA transcripts, the TCR beta CDR3 regions were amplified. The workflow started with a first-round RT-PCR run with HTBI primers and then moved on to a second-round multiplex PCR. TCRdb used MiXCR to reprocess the multiplex PCR reads, holding one entry per CDR3 protein. The profile shows over a million distinct CDR3 sequences, roughly 35% of them singletons. Sequenced material: peripheral blood or thyroid tissue (not recorded which). Receptor source: an adult man with Graves' hyperthyroidism.

This clonotype has at least ten counts. The chain carries TRBV12-3 or TRBV12-4 and TRBJ2-7, with D perhaps matching TRBD1 (5 bases). This CDR3 has 12 residues. V shed 6 bases and J shed 2 bases, with 8 bases lying between them. The CDR3: CASSGHTYEQYF. The CDR3, as DNA: TGTGCCAGCAGCGGACATACCTACGAGCAGTACTTC.

This clonotype was found a few times. This chain connects TRBV19 to TRBJ2-7; D is unclear. V was pared by 8 bases and J by 3 bases, with 14 bases between. The CDR3 consists of 13 residues. Germline-derived CDR1 and CDR2 are LNHDA and SQIVND (reference sequence). The CDR3 DNA reads TGTGCCAGTGGCCTGGGCAGTAACTACGAGCAGTACTTC. Its translation is CASGLGSNYEQYF.

The gene calls are TRBV5-1 and TRBJ2-7; 8 bases fit TRBD1. CDR1 SGHRS and CDR2 YFSETQ come from the germline V gene. The CDR3 contains 13 residues. V trimming: 1 base; J trimming: 7 bases; junction bases outside the gene matches: 4. DNA for the CDR3: TGCGCCAGCAGCTTGTCCGACAGGGGTGAGCAGTACTTC. Its protein is CASSLSDRGEQYF.

The sample holds a few counts of this clonotype. The chain uses TRBV27 and TRBJ2-7, with D perhaps TRBD1 (6 bases). This CDR3 contains 14 residues. Germline CDR1 reads MNHEY; CDR2 reads SMNVEV (reference sequence). Trimming took off 3 bases at V and 7 bases at J, with 16 bases between the two ends. The CDR3 DNA reads as TGTGCCAGCAGTTTGGGGGCTGTGGGTGGGGAGCAGTACTTC. Its protein is CASSLGAVGGEQYF.

This clonotype turned up a few times. The chain links TRBV7-2 to TRBJ1-5; D may be TRBD1 (6 bases). Germline-derived CDR1 and CDR2 are SGHTA and FQGNSA. The CDR3 covers 16 residues. V dropped 6 bases and J dropped 7 bases, with 22 bases sitting between them. CDR3 amino acids: CASSPRRTGFGQPQHF. The CDR3 DNA reads as TGTGCCAGCAGTCCCCGACGAACAGGGTTTGGGCAGCCCCAGCATTTT.

In this sample, this clonotype turned up many times. V is TRBV7-9 and J is TRBJ2-2; D is ambiguous. The germline V and J ends were trimmed by 7 bases and 5 bases, with 8 bases remaining between them. This CDR3 region has 12 residues. Germline V gives CDR1 SEHNR, CDR2 FQNEAQ (reference sequence). This CDR3 reads CASILWTGELFF. The CDR3 DNA follows: TGTGCCAGCATTTTATGGACCGGGGAGCTGTTTTTT.

In its sample, this clonotype was seen many times. The rearrangement links TRBV2 to TRBJ1-6, with D possibly TRBD1 on 5 matching bases. The CDR3 is 14 amino acids. V shed 5 bases and J shed 5 bases, with 10 bases lying between them. From germline, CDR1 is SNHLY and CDR2 FYNNEI. The DNA of the CDR3 is TGTGCCAGCAGTACCGGGACGGATAATTCACCCCTCCACTTT. Protein: CASSTGTDNSPLHF.

In nucleotides, the CDR3 is TGTGCCACCATATCGGGGCCGCCCAACACCGGGGAGCTGTTTTTT. Its protein is CATISGPPNTGELFF. The chain links TRBV12-3 or TRBV12-4 to TRBJ2-2; D tentatively fits TRBD1 or TRBD2 (5 bases each). CDR3 length: 15 residues. V was shortened by 10 bases and J by 2 bases, with 17 bases between the two germline ends.

This clonotype was observed many times. The CDR3 is CASKSSGANVLTF. Here the CDR3 DNA reads TGTGCCAGCAAAAGCTCTGGGGCCAACGTCCTGACTTTC. This chain connects TRBV2 to TRBJ2-6; D gene ambiguous. The ends were cut back, 7 bases at V and 0 bases at J, with 4 bases in the middle. Germline V gene lookup returns CDR1 SNHLY and CDR2 FYNNEI. The CDR3 spans 13 residues.

The genes are TRBV24-1 and TRBJ1-1; the D is unclear. This CDR3 contains 15 residues. Germline CDR1 reads KGHDR; CDR2 reads SFDVKD. V lost 0 bases, J lost 1 base, and 8 bases lay in between. The CDR3 here is CATSDLLGSNTEAFF. DNA of the CDR3: TGTGCCACCAGTGATTTGCTTGGATCGAACACTGAAGCTTTCTTT.

Comments on this clonotype: Just one base apart from a much larger clone, this may be a read error. CDR3 region: CAISSRASYEQYF. As DNA, the CDR3 is TGTGCCATCAGTTCACGGGCCTCCTACGAGCAGTACTTC. The rearrangement uses TRBV10-3 and TRBJ2-7, with D uncertain. Germline CDR1 reads ENHRY; CDR2 reads SYGVKD. V was pared by 5 bases and J by 0 bases, with 8 bases between. CDR3 length: 13 amino acids.

The chain links TRBV29-1 to TRBJ1-3; D is unresolved. The CDR3 is 11 residues long. The germline CDR1 and CDR2 sequences are SQVTM and ANQGSEA. Trimming shortened V by 6 bases and J by 5 bases, and 8 bases separated the two germline ends. This CDR3 is CSVPFRNTIYF. Here the CDR3 DNA reads TGCAGCGTCCCCTTTCGAAACACCATATATTTT.

This clonotype was counted at least ten times. The chain employs TRBV7-9 and TRBJ1-2, with no clear D. CDR1 is SEHNR, CDR2 FQNEAQ, per germline (reference sequence). Trimming stripped 2 bases from V and 4 bases from J, with 8 bases between. The CDR3 sequence is 13 residues long. The CDR3 coding sequence is TGTGCCAGCAGCTTACCAGGTAGCTATGGCTACACCTTC. Amino acids: CASSLPGSYGYTF.

The sample holds a few counts of this clonotype. The chain couples TRBV29-1 to TRBJ2-1, with 11 bases identical to TRBD2. Trimming cost V 5 bases and J 3 bases; bases outside gene matches: 9. The germline V gene encodes CDR1 SQVTM and CDR2 ANQGSEA. This CDR3 spans 16 amino acids. CDR3 amino acids: CSVPGLAGTGYNEQFF. In nucleotides, the CDR3 is TGCAGCGTTCCAGGACTAGCGGGCACCGGCTACAATGAGCAGTTCTTC.

Of note for this clonotype: This sequence may be a read error, since a much larger clone differs from it by one base. This rearrangement joins TRBV7-9 to TRBJ2-5; no clear D gene. Per the germline V gene, CDR1 is SEHNR and CDR2 is FQNEAQ (reference sequence). CDR3 length: 14 amino acids. CDR3 amino acids: CTSSLESGQETQYF. CDR3 DNA: TGTACCAGCAGCTTAGAGTCGGGTCAAGAGACCCAGTACTTC.

The rearrangement links TRBV29-1 to TRBJ1-3, with D unresolved. The V and J ends lost 3 bases and 8 bases respectively, with 23 bases between them. The CDR3 has 16 amino acids. Germline V lookup: CDR1 SQVTM, CDR2 ANQGSEA. The DNA for the CDR3 is TGCAGCGTTGAGACGGCAGAGACTAACTATGGCTACACCATATATTTT. This sequence encodes CSVETAETNYGYTIYF.

About this clonotype itself: A much larger clone sits a single nucleotide away, making a read error possible. DNA of the CDR3: TGTGCCAGCAGTGGGGGGGTCGAGGGGGCGTCCGTCTACGAGCAGTACTTC. The encoded protein is CASSGGVEGASVYEQYF. The chain recombines TRBV10-3 with TRBJ2-7; the D call may be TRBD1 or TRBD2 (7 bases each). This CDR3 has 17 residues. The V gene's germline CDR1 is ENHRY and CDR2 SYGVKD.

Note on this clonotype: At one of its ends the junction is not consistent with the germline gene, which may arise from a read error. The J gene is TRBJ2-6, the V gene TRBV7-8, with 12 bases lining up with TRBD1. Germline CDR1 reads SGHVS; CDR2 reads FQNEAQ. The CDR3 runs to 14 residues. CDR3 DNA: TGTGCCAGCAGCCCGGGACAGGGGGCCGACGTCCTGACTTTC. This translates into CASSPGQGADVLTF. Variable domain in full (rest from reference TRBV7-8 and TRBJ2-6): GAGVSQSPRYKVAKRGQDVALRCDPISGHVSLFWYQQALGQGPEFLTYFQNEAQLDKSGLPSDRFFAERPEGSVSTLKIQRTQQEDSAVYLCASSPGQGADVLTFGAGSRLTVL.

The rearrangement uses TRBV7-2 and TRBJ2-7; a weak D match, TRBD1 (5 bases). Deletions cut 5 bases from V and 0 bases from J, with 17 bases between. The CDR3 totals 16 residues. Germline-derived CDR1 and CDR2 are SGHTA and FQGNSA. This CDR3 is CASSARIGESSYEQYF. In DNA, the CDR3 is TGTGCCAGCAGCGCACGAATAGGGGAAAGCTCCTACGAGCAGTACTTC. Full variable domain (outside the CDR3, taken from reference TRBV7-2 and TRBJ2-7): GAGVSQSPSNKVTEKGKDVELRCDPISGHTALYWYRQSLGQGLEFLIYFQGNSAPDKSGLPSDRFSAERTGGSVSTLTIQRTQQEDSAVYLCASSARIGESSYEQYFGPGTRLTVT.

The table lists this clonotype with a few counts. J is TRBJ1-5 and V is TRBV4-1, with D uncertain. Deletions cut 0 bases from V and 9 bases from J, with 12 bases between. Per the germline V gene, CDR1 is MGHRA and CDR2 is YSYEKL. The CDR3 is made up of 14 amino acids. For the CDR3, the DNA is TGCGCCAGCAGCCAAGATTCCCCCGGAGGGCCCCAGCATTTT. It is translated as CASSQDSPGGPQHF.

This clonotype was counted many times. This chain uses TRBV7-9 with TRBJ1-5, with a tentative D call TRBD1 (6 bases). There are 14 residues in the CDR3. In germline, CDR1 is SEHNR, CDR2 FQNEAQ (reference sequence). The ends were cut back, 6 bases at V and 3 bases at J, with 12 bases in the middle. CDR3: CASSRTGFNQPQHF. The CDR3 DNA is TGTGCCAGCAGTCGTACAGGGTTCAATCAGCCCCAGCATTTT.

The rearrangement joins TRBV7-2 to TRBJ1-4; D is possibly TRBD1 (6 bases). The germline gives CDR1 SGHTA, CDR2 FQGNSA. The CDR3 runs to 15 residues. V lost 5 bases, J lost 5 bases, and 15 bases lay in between. The chain's CDR3 is CASSRPGAMNEKLFF. CDR3 in DNA: TGTGCCAGCAGCCGACCAGGGGCCATGAATGAAAAACTGTTTTTT.

The rearrangement links TRBV20-1 to TRBJ1-5; no firm D call. The CDR3 is 15 residues long. V was shortened by 1 base and J by 3 bases, with 13 bases between the two germline ends. Germline lookup yields CDR1 DFQATT and CDR2 SNEGSKA (reference sequence). CDR3 nucleotides: TGCAGTGCTAGAGCCGGGATGCCAAACAATCAGCCCCAGCATTTT. It specifies CSARAGMPNNQPQHF.

This chain links TRBV7-8 with TRBJ2-7, with D unresolved. Germline CDR1 SGHVS, CDR2 FQNEAQ. The CDR3 is 14 amino acids. Trimming stripped 5 bases from V and 2 bases from J, with 13 bases between. The CDR3 DNA reads as TGTGCCAGCAGCCCAGAGACGCTAACCTACGAGCAGTACTTC. As protein: CASSPETLTYEQYF.

This clonotype was counted between two and nine times. The rearrangement joins TRBV5-4 to TRBJ2-7, with D perhaps TRBD1 or TRBD2 (6 bases each). The ends were cut back, 5 bases at V and 6 bases at J, with 15 bases in the middle. The CDR3 runs 13 residues. Per the germline V gene, CDR1 is SGHNT and CDR2 is YYREEE (reference sequence). The CDR3 reads CASSFIKGGEQYF. The CDR3 DNA reads TGTGCCAGCAGTTTTATTAAGGGGGGCGAGCAGTACTTC.

This clonotype was counted at least ten times. J is TRBJ1-4 and V is TRBV20-1; the D gene is possibly TRBD1 (5 bases). Germline lookup yields CDR1 DFQATT and CDR2 SNEGSKA (reference sequence). Trimming pared 4 bases from V and 4 bases from J, leaving 13 bases between. This CDR3 contains 14 residues. CDR3 bases: TGCAGTGCTATAGCCTCAGGGAGTAATGAAAAACTGTTTTTT. Protein: CSAIASGSNEKLFF.

This rearrangement joins TRBV11-2 to TRBJ2-7; TRBD2 might be the D (6 bases). This CDR3 is 15 amino acids long. From germline, CDR1 is SGHAT and CDR2 FQNNGV. Deletions cut 1 base from V and 3 bases from J, with 13 bases between. CDR3 DNA: TGTGCCAGCAGCTTAGGTGCGGGCGGGGACTACGAGCAGTACTTC. Its translation: CASSLGAGGDYEQYF.

The chain couples TRBV4-3 to TRBJ2-7; possibly TRBD1 for D (5 bases). The CDR3 extends over 14 amino acids. V was clipped by 4 bases and J by 6 bases, with 16 bases between them. Germline values: CDR1 LGHNA, CDR2 YSLEER. The CDR3 reads CASSLLGAGREQYF. The CDR3, as DNA: TGCGCCAGCAGCCTCTTAGGGGCAGGGCGCGAGCAGTACTTC.